This T cell receptor beta chain is from a study of neoadjuvant anti-PD-1 for oral cavity cancer. Study as a whole: Non-progressing patients received a fourth nivolumab dose near day 43, then surgery on days 50-56.

Study results and limitations: With three patients per group, TCR findings need larger cohorts. Treg/Th17 ratio rose with pretreatment blood and fell with post-treatment tumor TCRbeta clonality.

Regarding this clone: No antigen is known for it.

Most PBMC samples had roughly 0.5 ug input DNA in six replicates. Clones were read by immunoSEQ multiplex PCR, and TCRdb kept only the in-frame ones, dropping some. This table holds roughly 14,000 clones, roughly two thirds found once. Germline V CDR1 and CDR2: SGHKS, YYEKEE (reference sequence). Trimming stripped 4 bases from V and 4 bases from J, with 17 bases between. This CDR3 comprises 15 residues. Sequenced here: PBMCs, sampled before nivolumab (anti-PD-1) treatment. V usage is TRBV5-5 and J usage is TRBJ1-2, with a tentative D call TRBD1 (6 bases). This TCR was recovered from a person aged 35-79 years with oral cavity squamous cell carcinoma. The CDR3: CASSPGDGGFYGYTF. The CDR3 DNA follows: TGTGCCAGCAGCCCCGGGGATGGGGGCTTCTATGGCTACACCTTC.